The rows below give T cell receptor beta chains drawn from one sample of a study of blood T cell repertoires in COVID-19. Method: immunoSEQ multiplex PCR; TCRdb's copy keeps in-frame clones and lacks some. This sample has 95,000 to 110,000 clones; roughly 82% occur once, and the top ten carry 4.8%. Sequenced sample: peripheral blood. The receptor source for this set is a man aged 55 to 69 with acute or convalescent COVID-19. Both conserved end residues are part of each CDR3. A D gene is named only where the DNA matches it firmly. Clone size appears in some rows only: once, few, many, or a class for an expanded clone.

v_call	d_call	j_call	clone_size	cdr3_aa	cdr3_nt
TRBV10-1	NA	TRBJ1-1	NA	CASSESGAGKAFF	TGCGCCAGCAGTGAGTCGGGCGCCGGGAAAGCTTTCTTT
TRBV5-8	TRBD1	TRBJ2-5	NA	CASSTPFSGGWGETQYF	TGTGCCAGCAGCACCCCATTCTCAGGGGGCTGGGGAGAGACCCAGTACTTC
TRBV5-1	TRBD1	TRBJ2-7	many	CASSFGRVQGSLYEQYF	TGCGCCAGCAGCTTTGGCCGGGTACAGGGGTCCCTCTACGAGCAGTACTTC
TRBV5-1	NA	TRBJ1-1	once	CASSFGGGGTEAFF	TGCGCCAGCAGCTTCGGGGGAGGGGGCACTGAAGCTTTCTTT
TRBV6-5	TRBD2	TRBJ2-7	NA	CASSYSGGLAGLGQYF	TGTGCCAGCAGTTACTCGGGGGGACTAGCGGGCCTCGGGCAGTACTTC
TRBV3-1/TRBV3-2	TRBD2	TRBJ2-2	NA	CASSQRAGGFGGELFF	TGTGCCAGCAGCCAGAGAGCGGGAGGGTTCGGCGGGGAGCTGTTTTTT
TRBV6-1	NA	TRBJ2-7	once	CASSESDNYEQYF	TGTGCCAGCAGTGAAAGTGACAACTACGAGCAGTACTTC
TRBV27	NA	TRBJ2-2	NA	CASSLFAGTNTGELFF	TGTGCCAGCAGTTTATTTGCTGGGACAAACACCGGGGAGCTGTTTTTT
TRBV27	TRBD1	TRBJ1-1	NA	CASSPRDRDTEAFF	TGTGCCAGCAGTCCCCGGGACAGGGACACTGAAGCTTTCTTT
TRBV11-3	TRBD2	TRBJ2-1	NA	CASSLGRSSGGAWNEQFF	TGTGCCAGCAGCTTAGGCCGATCTAGCGGGGGGGCCTGGAATGAGCAGTTCTTC
TRBV6-5	NA	TRBJ2-1	NA	CASSYSLTGVYNEQFF	TGTGCCAGCAGTTACAGTCTTACGGGGGTGTACAATGAGCAGTTCTTC
TRBV11-2	TRBD1	TRBJ2-7	NA	CASSLDPGQGSYF	TGTGCCAGCAGCTTAGATCCGGGACAGGGTTCGTACTTC
TRBV18	NA	TRBJ2-1	NA	CASSPEAGGDEQFF	TGTGCCAGCTCACCGGAGGCAGGCGGGGATGAGCAGTTCTTC
TRBV14	TRBD1	TRBJ2-7	NA	CASSQEGTGGNYEQYF	TGTGCCAGCAGCCAAGAAGGGACAGGAGGGAACTACGAGCAGTACTTC
TRBV7-3	NA	TRBJ2-3	NA	CASSLSVESGDTQYF	TGTGCCAGCAGCCTGTCGGTAGAGAGTGGAGATACGCAGTATTTT
TRBV24-1	TRBD1	TRBJ2-7	NA	CATSDPGQPYEQYF	TGTGCCACCAGTGATCCGGGACAGCCCTACGAGCAGTACTTC
TRBV20-1	NA	TRBJ2-7	NA	CSAKRSYEQYF	TGCAGTGCTAAGCGATCTTACGAGCAGTACTTC
TRBV10-3	TRBD2	TRBJ2-5	NA	CAISEPGLAGAKGETQYF	TGTGCCATCAGTGAACCGGGACTAGCGGGAGCGAAGGGGGAGACCCAGTACTTC
TRBV5-8	TRBD1	TRBJ1-4	NA	CASSTGQRATNEKLFF	TGTGCCAGCAGCACGGGACAGCGGGCAACTAATGAAAAACTGTTTTTT
TRBV6-1	NA	TRBJ1-1	NA	CASSEAPRAFLF	TGTGCCAGCAGTGAAGCGCCCAGGGCCTTTCTATTT
TRBV9	TRBD2	TRBJ2-3	NA	CASSVALAGGGDTQYF	TGTGCCAGCAGCGTAGCCCTAGCGGGAGGTGGAGATACGCAGTATTTT
TRBV24-1	TRBD1	TRBJ2-2	NA	CATSDTGQGGTGELFF	TGTGCCACCAGTGACACGGGACAGGGGGGCACCGGGGAGCTGTTTTTT
TRBV5-1	NA	TRBJ2-3	NA	CASSRGFGTDTQYF	TGCGCCAGCAGCCGGGGTTTTGGCACAGATACGCAGTATTTT
TRBV2	TRBD1	TRBJ2-7	NA	CASKGQGVSYEQYF	TGTGCCAGCAAAGGACAGGGGGTGTCCTACGAGCAGTACTTC
TRBV27	TRBD1	TRBJ1-2	NA	CASSLAGTGSGYTF	TGTGCCAGCAGTTTAGCAGGGACAGGGTCTGGCTACACCTTC
TRBV3-1/TRBV3-2	TRBD1	TRBJ1-1	NA	CASSQAGQVYTEAFF	TGTGCCAGCAGCCAAGCGGGACAGGTGTACACTGAAGCTTTCTTT